These 29 T cell receptor beta chains originate from one sample sequenced in a study of T cells in Graves' hyperthyroidism and ophthalmopathy. It was RNA transcripts that yielded the amplified TCR beta CDR3 regions. RT-PCR in the first round (using the HTBI primer set) targeted the TCR CDR3. TCRdb ran MiXCR on the multiplex PCR reads and lists one entry per CDR3 protein. This sample has approximately 430,000 distinct CDR3 sequences, with around 14% found just once. Sequences were obtained from blood. The receptors here all came from a woman younger than 35 with Graves' hyperthyroidism.

This clonotype showed up many times. V usage is TRBV6-1 and J usage is TRBJ1-2; perhaps TRBD1 as D (5 bases). V lost 8 bases and J 9 bases, leaving 16 bases between the germline ends. Looked up from germline, CDR1 is MNHNS and CDR2 is SASEGT. There are 12 residues in the CDR3. CDR3 DNA sequence: TGTGCCAGCCGGGACCCTGGAGATAGCTACACCTTC. Translation gives CASRDPGDSYTF.

This clonotype came up a few times. The rearrangement links TRBV11-1 to TRBJ1-1; no clear D gene. Trimming shortened V by 3 bases and J by 0 bases, and 5 bases separated the two germline ends. The germline V gene encodes CDR1 SGHAT and CDR2 FQDESV (reference sequence). The CDR3 has 13 residues. The CDR3 sequence: CASSFNLNTEAFF. The CDR3 nucleotides read TGTGCCAGCAGCTTTAATTTGAACACTGAAGCTTTCTTT.

J is TRBJ1-5 and V is TRBV20-1; TRBD1 matches 8 bases. Trimming cost V 3 bases and J 6 bases; bases outside gene matches: 4. CDR1 is DFQATT and CDR2 is SNEGSKA in the germline V gene (reference sequence). The length of the CDR3 is 13 residues. The CDR3: CSARTGVAQPQHF. The CDR3, as DNA: TGCAGTGCTAGGACAGGGGTAGCTCAGCCCCAGCATTTT.

This clonotype was seen ten or more times. The CDR3 spells CSARVLAGGGEQFF. CDR3 DNA: TGCAGTGCTAGAGTCCTAGCGGGAGGGGGTGAGCAGTTCTTC. This rearrangement joins TRBV20-1 to TRBJ2-1; 12 nucleotides agree with TRBD2. CDR3 length: 14 residues. Trimming removed 1 base from V and 9 bases from J; junction bases left unmatched: 4. Germline V gene data show CDR1 as DFQATT and CDR2 as SNEGSKA (reference sequence).

This clonotype came up a few times. The chain links TRBV12-3 or TRBV12-4 to TRBJ1-4; D may be TRBD1 (5 bases). The CDR3 extends over 14 amino acids. The V end was cut by 3 bases, the J end by 7 bases, with 12 bases between. The CDR3 region is CASSLGVLREKLFF. In nucleotides, the CDR3 is TGTGCCAGCAGTTTGGGGGTTTTGCGTGAAAAACTGTTTTTT.

This clonotype occurred many times. The rearrangement uses TRBV27 and TRBJ1-4; possibly TRBD1 for D (6 bases). V was clipped by 5 bases and J by 7 bases, with 11 bases between them. This CDR3 has 13 amino acids. In germline, CDR1 is MNHEY, CDR2 SMNVEV (reference sequence). The CDR3 spells CASSRGGGEKLFF. The DNA of the CDR3 is TGTGCCAGCAGTCGAGGGGGAGGTGAAAAACTGTTTTTT.

Worth noting for this clonotype: One base away lies a much larger clone, so this may be a sequencing read error. The chain uses TRBV6-2 or TRBV6-3 and TRBJ2-1; 12 bases line up with TRBD2. This CDR3 has 19 residues. V gave up 0 bases and J gave up 5 bases; unmatched junction bases: 11. Per the germline V gene, CDR1 is MNHEY and CDR2 is SVGEGT. CDR3 coding DNA: TGTGCCAGCAGTTACTCGTCCTATAGACTAGCGGGGGCCCACAATGAGCAGTTCTTC. As protein: CASSYSSYRLAGAHNEQFF.

The chain recombines TRBV29-1 with TRBJ1-2, with TRBD1 as a possible D gene (6 bases). Germline assignment: CDR1 SQVTM and CDR2 ANQGSEA. Trimming removed 3 bases at V and 8 bases at J, with 19 bases between. The CDR3 has 14 residues. CDR3 in DNA: TGCAGCGTTGAGCAGGGAGGGGGAACGGGGGGCTACACCTTC. Its translation is CSVEQGGGTGGYTF.

This clonotype was seen ten or more times. The chain has TRBV30 and TRBJ2-1; D is undetermined. Germline V gene data show CDR1 as GTSNPN and CDR2 as SVGIG (reference sequence). V lost 3 bases, J lost 6 bases, and 9 bases lay in between. The CDR3 loop spans 12 amino acids. The CDR3 DNA reads as TGTGCCTGGAGCCCCCAGACCAATGAGCAGTTCTTC. Amino acid sequence: CAWSPQTNEQFF.

The J gene is TRBJ2-1, the V gene TRBV24-1, with unresolved D. V lost 5 bases and J lost 6, with 7 bases in between. The CDR3 consists of 12 residues. Germline V gene sequence: CDR1 KGHDR, CDR2 SFDVKD. The CDR3 sequence is CATSGQSNEQFF. CDR3 DNA sequence: TGTGCCACCAGTGGCCAATCCAATGAGCAGTTCTTC.

This sequence joins TRBV20-1 and TRBJ2-5, with TRBD2 matching over 7 bases. Germline V gene lookup returns CDR1 DFQATT and CDR2 SNEGSKA (reference sequence). The CDR3 sequence is 15 residues long. The CDR3 DNA follows: TGCAGAGCCGAACCGGGGGAGGGCCTGGGTGAGACCCAGTACTTC. It specifies CRAEPGEGLGETQYF.

Many counts were recorded for this clonotype. The V and J genes are TRBV7-9 and TRBJ2-7; a weak D match, TRBD2 (5 bases). V lost 2 bases and J 4 bases, leaving 12 bases between the germline ends. This CDR3 spans 14 amino acids. The germline CDR1 and CDR2 sequences are SEHNR and FQNEAQ (reference sequence). CDR3 in DNA: TGTGCCAGCAGCTTACGACCCGGGGTTTACGAGCAGTACTTC. This gives the protein CASSLRPGVYEQYF.

This clonotype appeared many times. The CDR3 DNA follows: TGTGCCAGCAGGCTTACAGGGGGAGGAAACACCATATATTTT. The encoded protein is CASRLTGGGNTIYF. This chain connects TRBV27 to TRBJ1-3, with 8 bases fitting TRBD1. The CDR3 runs to 14 residues. CDR1 and CDR2 from the germline V gene are MNHEY and SMNVEV (reference sequence). The J segment lost 4 bases and the V segment lost 6 bases, leaving 5 bases of the junction unmatched.

The J gene is TRBJ1-3, the V gene TRBV20-1; D might be TRBD1 (5 bases). CDR3 length equals 15 residues. Trimming cost V 5 bases and J 0 bases, with 14 bases left between them. Looked up from germline, CDR1 is DFQATT and CDR2 is SNEGSKA (reference sequence). CDR3 nucleotide sequence: TGCAGTGCTGCAACGGGGACTGACTCTGGAAACACCATATATTTT. Translating gives CSAATGTDSGNTIYF.

In this sample, this clonotype turned up a few times. The junction shows a germline mismatch at one end, possibly a read error. The rearrangement joins TRBV2 to TRBJ2-5; no reliable D call. This CDR3 is 12 amino acids long. Per the germline V gene, CDR1 is SNHLY and CDR2 is FYNNEI. CDR3 region: CASSDDQGTQYF. The CDR3 DNA is TGTGCCAGCAGCGACGACCAAGGGACCCAGTACTTC.

In this sample, this clonotype turned up a few times. The gene calls are TRBV15 and TRBJ1-4; no reliable D call. The V gene lost 3 bases and the J gene lost 1 base, with 9 bases spanning the gap. Germline values: CDR1 LNHNV, CDR2 YYDKDF (reference sequence). This CDR3 region has 15 residues. In DNA, the CDR3 is TGTGCCACCAGCAGGGGATCAGGAACTAATGAAAAACTGTTTTTT. It specifies CATSRGSGTNEKLFF.

At least ten counts were recorded for this clonotype. The J gene is TRBJ1-4, the V gene TRBV7-6, with a tentative D call TRBD1 (5 bases). The CDR3 contains 15 residues. CDR1 and CDR2 from the germline V gene are SGHVS and FNYEAQ. V lost 4 bases to trimming and J lost 8 bases, with 17 bases between them. For the CDR3, the DNA is TGTGCCAGCAGCTCCCGGGCCCTGGGGGGGGAAAAACTGTTTTTT. Translating it yields CASSSRALGGEKLFF.

The V and J genes are TRBV9 and TRBJ2-7; 12 nucleotides match TRBD2. The germline V gene encodes CDR1 SGDLS and CDR2 YYNGEE. This CDR3 contains 14 residues. V lost 2 bases, J lost 7 bases, and 4 bases stayed unmatched. The CDR3 nucleotides are TGTGCCAGCAGCGTCCTGACTAGCGGGAGTGAGCAGTACTTC. This encodes CASSVLTSGSEQYF.

This clonotype was seen a few times. CDR3 sequence: CASSSRLDTQYF. The CDR3 DNA sequence: TGTGCCAGCTCATCTAGACTCGATACGCAGTATTTT. V usage is TRBV18 and J usage is TRBJ2-3, with unresolved D. Trimming shortened V by 5 bases and J by 6 bases, and 9 bases separated the two germline ends. The CDR3 loop spans 12 amino acids. Germline V gene lookup returns CDR1 KGHSH and CDR2 LQKENI. Filled out from reference TRBV18 and TRBJ2-3, the complete variable domain reads NAGVMQNPRHLVRRRGQEARLRCSPMKGHSHVYWYRQLPEEGLKFMVYLQKENIIDESGMPKERFSAEFPKEGPSILRIQQVVRGDSAAYFCASSSRLDTQYFGPGTRLTVL.

In this sample, this clonotype turned up many times. The chain couples TRBV11-2 to TRBJ2-7; TRBD2 aligns across 11 bases. After removal of 5 bases from V and 5 bases from J, the junction contained 5 bases not matched to a gene. Per the germline V gene, CDR1 is SGHAT and CDR2 is FQNNGV. The CDR3 has 14 amino acids. Here the CDR3 reads CASSQLAGDDEQYF. CDR3 nucleotides: TGTGCCAGCAGCCAACTAGCGGGGGACGACGAGCAGTACTTC.

This clonotype was counted many times. The chain carries TRBV28 and TRBJ2-5, with TRBD2 as a possible D gene (5 bases). CDR1 is MDHEN and CDR2 is SYDVKM in the germline V gene. This CDR3 region has 17 residues. The germline V and J ends were trimmed by 2 bases and 5 bases, with 21 bases remaining between them. The CDR3 region has the DNA TGTGCCAGCAGTTTACGGGGTCCCAGGACGTTTCAGGAGACCCAGTACTTC. Translated, it gives CASSLRGPRTFQETQYF.

This clonotype was observed at least ten times. The V gene is TRBV7-3, the J gene TRBJ1-1; D is ambiguous. This CDR3 has 13 residues. Germline CDR1 reads SGHTA; CDR2 reads FQGTGA. Trimming cost V 3 bases and J 1 base, with 6 bases left between them. The CDR3 protein is CASSFGWNTEAFF. In DNA form, the CDR3 reads TGTGCCAGCAGCTTCGGATGGAACACTGAAGCTTTCTTT.

The sample holds many counts of this clonotype. The V and J genes are TRBV6-1 and TRBJ1-1; no clear D. The germline V gene encodes CDR1 MNHNS and CDR2 SASEGT. This CDR3 has 14 amino acids. Trimming took 8 bases from V and 0 from J, leaving 13 bases between them. Here the CDR3 DNA reads TGTGCCAGCGCGGACGTTCTCATGAACACTGAAGCTTTCTTT. Protein product: CASADVLMNTEAFF.

At least ten counts were recorded for this clonotype. The V call is TRBV7-9, the J call TRBJ2-7; 13 bases line up with TRBD2. The germline gives CDR1 SEHNR, CDR2 FQNEAQ (reference sequence). Trimming cost V 11 bases and J 1 base; bases outside gene matches: 5. The CDR3 spans 14 residues. This chain's CDR3 is CAGGGLAGSYEQYF. As DNA, the CDR3 is TGTGCCGGGGGGGGACTAGCGGGGTCCTACGAGCAGTACTTC.

For this clonotype: A read error may account for a junction end that differs from germline. The J gene is TRBJ2-1, the V gene TRBV7-7; 8 nucleotides align to TRBD1. There are 15 residues in the CDR3. The germline V gene encodes CDR1 SSHAT and CDR2 FNYEAQ (reference sequence). The CDR3 nucleotides read TGTGCTAGCAGCTGTCCTGACAGGGGATACAATGAGCAGTTCTTC. This encodes CASSCPDRGYNEQFF.

Only a few counts were recorded for this clonotype. The chain employs TRBV20-1 and TRBJ1-3, with D perhaps TRBD1 (5 bases). V lost 5 bases and J 0 bases, leaving 11 bases between the germline ends. CDR1 and CDR2 (germline): DFQATT, SNEGSKA (reference sequence). This CDR3 is built from 14 residues. As DNA, the CDR3 is TGCAGTGCTGGGGGACCGAACTCTGGAAACACCATATATTTT. Residues: CSAGGPNSGNTIYF.

This clonotype was counted ten times or more. The chain uses TRBV7-3 and TRBJ2-7; 9 nucleotides agree with TRBD2. Germline trimming cut 4 bases from V and 5 bases from J; bases unmatched to any gene: 12. There are 16 residues in the CDR3. Germline lookup yields CDR1 SGHTA and CDR2 FQGTGA. The CDR3 is CASSSSGASGNHEQYF. DNA of the CDR3: TGTGCCAGCAGCTCCTCCGGGGCTAGCGGGAACCACGAGCAGTACTTC.

This clonotype was detected ten times or more. The V gene is TRBV15, the J gene TRBJ2-5; either TRBD1 or TRBD2 may fit D (6 bases each). The germline V gene has CDR1 LNHNV and CDR2 YYDKDF (reference sequence). The CDR3 is made up of 19 amino acids. Deletions cut 1 base from V and 3 bases from J, with 24 bases between. DNA of the CDR3: TGTGCCACCAGCAGAGGGACGGCGGTGGGGGGCCCCCCCGAAGAGACCCAGTACTTC. Protein sequence: CATSRGTAVGGPPEETQYF.

This clonotype was counted many times. The rearrangement links TRBV7-3 to TRBJ1-2; D gene uncertain. The V gene lost 0 bases and the J gene lost 6 bases, with 17 bases spanning the gap. The length of the CDR3 is 16 residues. Germline V gene lookup returns CDR1 SGHTA and CDR2 FQGTGA. CDR3 residues: CASSLTPPWNRDGYTF. In DNA, the CDR3 is TGTGCCAGCAGCTTAACCCCGCCCTGGAATAGGGATGGCTACACCTTC.